Included here is one T cell receptor (beta chain) sequence, with context. Its antigen has not been determined. The sample holds no much larger clone one base away, and base qualities are not on file. Reading the germline V gene gives CDR1 SQVTM and CDR2 ANQGSEA. Ends trimmed: V by 7 bases, J by 4 bases; bases unmatched to a gene: 19. The CDR3 holds 18 amino acids from the cysteine to the phenylalanine. Just the 54-base CDR3 DNA is kept, in frame starting at base 1. Library method: 5' RACE. TCRdb records Illumina HiSeq 2000 as the sequencer. A universal primer binding site was added through template switching, and the final cDNA carried a unique molecular identifier so that TCR cDNA molecules could be counted accurately. Specific primers in the conserved constant-segment region were used to synthesize first-strand cDNA for the TCR alpha and beta chains. Each cDNA library was double barcoded, with a SMART-Mk sample barcode plus Illumina barcodes, to control for contamination. TruSeq adapter sequences and Illumina sample barcodes were added in two successive PCR steps. The Illumina HiSeq platform was used with custom primers to sequence TCR alpha and beta cDNA libraries. The study's own analysis went as follows. MiGEC processed the raw reads to extract unique molecular identifiers, while MiXCR was used to determine the CDR3 positions. For each individual, recombination models were inferred using an EM algorithm with the repgenHMM and IGoR tools. The tcR package in R was used for shared clonotype analysis, with sharing normalized by the product of cloneset sizes. To study raw recombination free of thymic and clonal selection effects, out-of-frame nonproductive sequences were analyzed. The public reads were reanalyzed by TCRdb: fastp trimming at Q25, MiXCR alignment, in-frame beta chains only. Every CDR3 protein is listed once, alongside the most common genes and DNA of its rows. What appears here as the V and J calls and clone size reflects TCRdb's work, not the paper's. The sample table lists around 1.7 million distinct CDR3 sequences, roughly 35% of them with a count of one. The top ten constitute about 0.27% of the sample.

The sample comes from a study of identical twins listed by TCRdb under 2016. Broadly, across the study: TCR alpha and beta repertoires from monozygotic twins, unrelated adults of various ages and cord blood were deep-sequenced to test whether fetal clonotypes persist. Replicate twin experiments were performed at different times using different library preparation protocols to rule out contamination. Summary of the overall study and its limitations: The excess sharing between twins in beta out-of-frame sequences was weaker because fewer shared sequences reduced the signal-to-noise ratio. Zero-insertion analyses could be partly confounded by invariant T cells such as MAIT and iNKT, although diverse VJ usage argued against such confounding for most clonotypes. Compared with coincidental sharing between unrelated individuals, out-of-frame TCR alpha sequences shared between twins showed an excess of sequences with low generation probability. Fewer insertions were carried by abundant cord blood beta clonotypes; a weaker similar trend was observed in young adult naive repertoires, while no such trend was observed in memory repertoires. Because the same donors could not be followed over many years, the conclusions depended on cross-sectional statistical analysis. Out-of-frame TCR alpha sharing in monozygotic twins was systematically underestimated by recombination models, whereas sharing between unrelated individuals was in agreement with the recombination models.

Every donor in the study was a healthy Caucasian. The rearranged segments are TRBV29-1 and TRBJ2-1; 10 bases in between match TRBD1. This sequence was found in a newborn girl in good health. Sequenced material: cord blood. CDR3 reads: CSAGGDRGWRTAYNEQFF. DNA sequence: TGCAGCGCGGGGGGGGACAGGGGATGGCGGACGGCTTACAATGAGCAGTTCTTC.